Below, one TCR beta chain is given with its context. Its cognate antigen has yet to be identified. No quality values exist for individual bases; no much larger clone is one base distant. The sample originates from a study of blood T cell repertoires in COVID-19 (dated by TCRdb to about 2020). With regard to the full study: Collaborator samples came from the United States, Italy and Spain and covered acute and convalescent phases of COVID-19. Samples came from the ongoing ImmuneRACE study (first 160 participants) plus 1,254 subjects from 6 global collaborators. The dataset comprised deeply sampled blood TCRbeta repertoires from subjects exposed to, actively infected with, or recovered from COVID-19. The repertoires were made available in a free public database intended to serve as a resource for research on the immune response to SARS-CoV-2. Where available, HLA class I and class II types were taken from metadata supplied by the sample provider and were not determined by assay-based typing. Sample metadata almost always included a de-identified subject ID, COVID-19 status, age in years and sex. The prospective study material was composed of cDNA or gDNA derived from T cells, B-cell-depleted T cells, or PBMCs.

Study-wide conclusions, independent of this receptor: Clinical and demographic metadata were provided uncurated, with the amount varying by source and participant.

The CDR3, cysteine through phenylalanine, is 17 amino acids long. Of the read, only the CDR3 DNA is kept; its 51 bases are in frame from base 1. V trim: 4 bases; J trim: 1 base; unmatched bases: 9. CDR1 and CDR2 are drawn from the germline V gene: SGHRS, YFSETQ. TCRbeta CDR3 regions were amplified from genomic DNA by means of the immunoSEQ Assay, a bias-controlled multiplex PCR. In the source study's methods: Nucleated cell counts per sample were estimated from amplification of reference gene primers within the assay. To quantify the absolute abundance of each unique TCRbeta CDR3 rearrangement, sequence reads were collapsed and filtered. For each sample, productive Simpson clonality was calculated as the square root of Simpson's diversity index across productive rearrangements. TCRdb provides this immuneACCESS table in a form limited to in-frame rearrangements. Some clones are lacking; in checked studies, under half of them reflect an unresolved V gene, and why the rest are absent is not known. The V and J calls and the clone size are those of that table, but D and trimming were determined from the DNA. This sample gives roughly 350,000 clones in total; 75% to 90% of them show up just once. In total, the top ten clones hold roughly 3.6% of the sample.

The collaborating institutions used their own protocols to collect whole blood in K2EDTA tubes. Collaborator samples were shipped for TCRbeta analysis as frozen whole blood, isolated PBMCs, or DNA extracted from either sample type. The source is a woman younger than 35 with acute or convalescent COVID-19. The chain is assembled from TRBV5-1 and TRBJ2-2; the junction holds 8 bases that match TRBD2. Sequencing used peripheral blood. The sequenced DNA is TGCGCCAGCAGCCCCTCCTTTAGCGGGGAGAACACCGGGGAGCTGTTTTTT. The encoded protein is CASSPSFSGENTGELFF.